One T cell receptor beta chain is described in this entry. Its target antigen remains unknown. There are no base qualities to consult, and no much larger clone falls within one base. These data originate in a study of blood T cell repertoires in COVID-19 (dated by TCRdb to about 2020). Broadly, across the study: Collaborator samples came from the United States, Italy and Spain and covered acute and convalescent phases of COVID-19. The repertoires were made available in a free public database intended to serve as a resource for research on the immune response to SARS-CoV-2. The material from the prospective study consisted of cDNA or gDNA derived from T cells, B-cell-depleted T cells, or PBMCs. Samples came from the ongoing ImmuneRACE study (first 160 participants) plus 1,254 subjects from 6 global collaborators. A de-identified subject ID, COVID-19 status, age in years and sex were almost always included in the sample metadata. Where available, HLA class I and class II types were taken from metadata supplied by the sample provider and were not determined by assay-based typing. Deeply sampled blood TCRbeta repertoires from subjects exposed to, actively infected with, or recovered from COVID-19 were included in the dataset. The paper as a whole reports these results and caveats: The quantity of clinical and demographic metadata differed by source and by participant and was supplied without curation.

TCRbeta CDR3 regions were amplified from genomic DNA using the immunoSEQ Assay, a bias-controlled multiplex PCR. In the source study's methods: The number of nucleated cells in each sample was estimated from the amplification of reference gene primers within the assay. To quantify the absolute abundance of each unique TCRbeta CDR3 rearrangement, sequence reads were collapsed and filtered. Productive Simpson clonality was computed per sample as the square root of Simpson's diversity index over productive rearrangements. TCRdb mirrors the immuneACCESS table, restricted to in-frame sequences. Some clones are absent from its copies; in checked studies, under half trace to an unresolved V gene, and the reason for the others is unknown. V, J and clone size were drawn from that table, and D and trimming were deduced from the DNA. This sample is represented by 200,000 to 250,000 clones; about 85% of them were singletons. The ten largest clones represent about 11% of the sample.

Compared with germline, V lacks 2 bases and J lacks 7 bases; bases without a gene match: 3. The germline V gene gives CDR1 as SGDLS and CDR2 as YYNGEE. The CDR3 runs 15 residues from the cysteine to the phenylalanine. Only CDR3 DNA is held: 45 bases, read in frame from base 1. In Seattle, one collaborating source enrolled patients while the infection was active and tracked those patients longitudinally over the course of disease. Whole blood was collected in K2EDTA tubes by collaborating institutions according to the institutions' own protocols. For TCRbeta analysis, collaborator samples were shipped as frozen whole blood, as isolated PBMCs, or as DNA extracted from either sample type.

Recombination linked TRBV9 to TRBJ1-6; TRBD1 fits 10 bases in the junction. Sequencing was carried out using peripheral blood. This receptor was obtained from a woman of 80 years or more with COVID-19, enrolled during active disease. The CDR3 loop reads CASSVGQGRNSPLHF. The DNA reads as follows: TGTGCCAGCAGCGTGGGACAGGGGCGGAATTCACCCCTCCACTTT.